A selection of T cell receptor beta chains follows, all from one sample in a study of blood T cell repertoires in COVID-19. Clones were sequenced by immunoSEQ multiplex PCR, and TCRdb holds only the in-frame ones, with some missing. The profile shows over 250,000 clones, about 85% of them singletons. Sequencing input: peripheral blood. The origin of the receptors is a human donor in a cohort sampled during active COVID-19. The CDR3 runs from the conserved cysteine through the conserved F or W. The D gene is left open where the match is weak. Part of the rows lack a size; the others show once, few, many or a class for expanded clones.

D gene,V gene,J gene,clone size,CDR3 DNA,CDR3 protein
-,TRBV5-1,TRBJ1-2,-,TGCGCCAGCAGCCCAGAGGAGGCGAACTATGGCTACACCTTC,CASSPEEANYGYTF
TRBD2,TRBV7-2,TRBJ2-3,-,TGTGCCAGCAGCCCAGGACTAGAGACAGATACGCAGTATTTT,CASSPGLETDTQYF
-,TRBV3-1/TRBV3-2,TRBJ1-5,-,TGTGCCAGCAGCCAGATGTTTGGGAGTCAGCCCCAGCATTTT,CASSQMFGSQPQHF
TRBD1,TRBV2,TRBJ1-5,few,TGTGCCAGCAGTGATTCCGGGACAGGGGCAAATCAGCCCCAGCATTTT,CASSDSGTGANQPQHF
TRBD1,TRBV6-5,TRBJ1-2,-,TGTGCCACCCGGACAGGGGGGACAAACTATGGCTACACCTTC,CATRTGGTNYGYTF
-,TRBV11-2,TRBJ2-1,-,TGTGCCAGCAGCTTCACCCATTCTAGGGGCAATGAGCAGTTCTTC,CASSFTHSRGNEQFF
TRBD1,TRBV6-5,TRBJ1-1,-,TGTGCCAGCAGCCAGGGACAGGGGACTGAAGCTTTCTTT,CASSQGQGTEAFF
TRBD1,TRBV5-1,TRBJ1-2,-,TGCGCCAGCAGCCTATTACAGGGGTACGATGGCTACACCTTC,CASSLLQGYDGYTF
-,TRBV12-3/TRBV12-4,TRBJ1-6,-,TGTGCCAGTGCGGGCTCCTATAATTCACCCCTCCACTTT,CASAGSYNSPLHF
-,TRBV10-2,TRBJ2-3,-,TGCGCCAGCCGGTATGGCACAGATACGCAGTATTTT,CASRYGTDTQYF
TRBD1,TRBV7-9,TRBJ2-2,-,TGTGCCAGCAGCCCCCTGCCCGGGACAGGGGGCCCCACGACCGGGGAGCTGTTTTTT,CASSPLPGTGGPTTGELFF
TRBD2,TRBV10-2,TRBJ2-1,-,TGCGCCAGCAGTGAGTCGAAACTGCTCTCTAGCGGGAACAACAATGAGCAGTTCTTC,CASSESKLLSSGNNNEQFF
-,TRBV5-4,TRBJ2-7,-,TGTGCCAGCAGCAATCTACAGGGCTCCTACGAGCAGTACTTC,CASSNLQGSYEQYF
-,TRBV28,TRBJ2-4,-,TGTGCCAGCACCCGGGCTCCCGGGATTGTTCAGTACTTC,CASTRAPGIVQYF
TRBD1,TRBV7-2,TRBJ1-2,-,TGTGCCAGCACCTACGACAGGGCGGAGGGCTACACCTTC,CASTYDRAEGYTF
TRBD2,TRBV6-5,TRBJ2-7,-,TGTGCCAGCAGTTTGGGACTAGCCTCCTACGAGCAGTACTTC,CASSLGLASYEQYF
TRBD2,TRBV24-1,TRBJ2-1,-,TGTGCCACCAGTGATTCGGGACTAGCGGGAGGGTGGAGCTCCTACAATGAGCAGTTCTTC,CATSDSGLAGGWSSYNEQFF
-,TRBV19,TRBJ2-6,-,TGTGCCAGTAGTCTCCAGTCTGGGGCCAACGTCCTGACTTTC,CASSLQSGANVLTF
-,TRBV3-1/TRBV3-2,TRBJ2-2,-,TGTGCCAGCAGCCATTCCGCGGGACTTAACACCGGGGAGCTGTTTTTT,CASSHSAGLNTGELFF
-,TRBV6-2/TRBV6-3,TRBJ2-3,-,TGTGCCAGCAGTTACTTTAGCAGCACAGATACGCAGTATTTT,CASSYFSSTDTQYF
-,TRBV24-1,TRBJ2-5,-,TGTGCCACCAGTGCAACAGTAGGAGAGACCCAGTACTTC,CATSATVGETQYF
-,TRBV12-5,TRBJ2-5,-,TGTGCTAGTGGTTTATCGGGAGTGGGGAAGACCCAGTACTTC,CASGLSGVGKTQYF
-,TRBV7-2,TRBJ1-1,-,TGTGCCAGCAGCCCCGAGAAGAACACTGAAGCTTTCTTT,CASSPEKNTEAFF
TRBD1,TRBV10-3,TRBJ1-5,-,TGTGCCATCAGTGATCAAAACAGGGGGCGAGATCAGCCCCAGCATTTT,CAISDQNRGRDQPQHF
TRBD1,TRBV18,TRBJ2-7,once,TGTGCCAGCTCACCCGGGCCTGGACAGGGCTCCTACGAGCAGTACTTC,CASSPGPGQGSYEQYF
TRBD2,TRBV5-5,TRBJ2-3,once,TGTGCCAGCAGCTCTATTCCTCCGAGCGGGAGAGCAGATACGCAGTATTTT,CASSSIPPSGRADTQYF
-,TRBV5-1,TRBJ2-5,once,TGCGCCAGCAGCTTCGCTGTAGGGGGGGGACAAGAGACCCAGTACTTC,CASSFAVGGGQETQYF
-,TRBV27,TRBJ2-1,-,TGTGCCAGCAGTACCACAGGGTTCGGGGAGGGGTATGAGCAGTTCTTC,CASSTTGFGEGYEQFF
TRBD2,TRBV18,TRBJ2-3,once,TGTGCCAGCTCACCCCGGACTAGCGGGAGCAGCACAGATACGCAGTATTTT,CASSPRTSGSSTDTQYF
-,TRBV27,TRBJ1-2,-,TGTGCCAGCAGTTTATCGTACTCCGGGGGCTACACCTTC,CASSLSYSGGYTF
TRBD1,TRBV7-2,TRBJ2-1,once,TGTGCCAGCAGCGTAGACAGGGGTTACAATGAGCAGTTCTTC,CASSVDRGYNEQFF
-,TRBV6-5,TRBJ1-1,once,TGTGCCAGCAGTTCCAGGGGCCGAAACACTGAAGCTTTCTTT,CASSSRGRNTEAFF
-,TRBV9,TRBJ2-4,-,TGTGCCAGCAGCGTAGATCCAGCGCCCTCCAACATTCAGTACTTC,CASSVDPAPSNIQYF
-,TRBV28,TRBJ1-2,-,TGTGCCAGCAGTGGCCATAACTATGGCTACACCTTC,CASSGHNYGYTF
-,TRBV5-1,TRBJ1-3,-,TGCGCCAGCGCCGCCACGGGAGGGTCAGGAAACACCATATATTTT,CASAATGGSGNTIYF
-,TRBV5-1,TRBJ1-1,-,TGCGCCAGCAGCTTGGTTCGCTCCAGGGCGAGTAACACTGAAGCTTTCTTT,CASSLVRSRASNTEAFF
-,TRBV6-5,TRBJ1-1,-,TGTGCCAGCAGCGGGCAGGGTTTGACTGAAGCTTTCTTT,CASSGQGLTEAFF
TRBD1,TRBV12-5,TRBJ2-7,-,TGTGCTAGTGGCCTTCACCCCGGGACAGAGTCCTACGAGCAGTACTTC,CASGLHPGTESYEQYF
-,TRBV3-1/TRBV3-2,TRBJ1-2,-,TGTGCCAGCAGCCAAAGCCCCTATAGTGGCTACACCTTC,CASSQSPYSGYTF
-,TRBV6-2/TRBV6-3,TRBJ2-1,-,TGTGCCAGCAGTTATAGTAACTCCTACAATGAGCAGTTCTTC,CASSYSNSYNEQFF
TRBD1,TRBV7-3,TRBJ1-1,-,TGTGCCAGCAGCACCCCGGGACAGGGGGTTATTTTCTTT,CASSTPGQGVIFF
TRBD1,TRBV6-5,TRBJ1-6,-,TGTGCCAGCAGTTTATCCCGGACAGGGCGTTCACCCCTCCACTTT,CASSLSRTGRSPLHF
TRBD2,TRBV9,TRBJ2-2,-,TGTGCCAGCAGCGTGTCTAGCGGGGGCCCCGGGGAGCTGTTTTTT,CASSVSSGGPGELFF
-,TRBV4-1,TRBJ2-7,-,TGCGCCAGCAGCCAAGGGGGCGGAAGATTCACCTACGAGCAGTACTTC,CASSQGGGRFTYEQYF
-,TRBV11-2,TRBJ1-6,once,TGTGCCAGCAGCTTTAATTATGTTAATTCACCCCTCCACTTT,CASSFNYVNSPLHF